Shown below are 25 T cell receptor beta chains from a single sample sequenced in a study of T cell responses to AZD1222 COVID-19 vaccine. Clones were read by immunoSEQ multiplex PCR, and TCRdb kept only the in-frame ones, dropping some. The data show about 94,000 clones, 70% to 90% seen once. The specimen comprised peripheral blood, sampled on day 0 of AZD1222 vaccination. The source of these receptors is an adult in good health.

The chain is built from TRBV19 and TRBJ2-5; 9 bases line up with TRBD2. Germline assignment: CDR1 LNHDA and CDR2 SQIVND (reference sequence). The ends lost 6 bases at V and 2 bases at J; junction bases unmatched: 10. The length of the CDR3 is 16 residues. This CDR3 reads CASRPNSGGKQETQYF. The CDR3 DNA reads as TGTGCCAGTAGACCTAACAGCGGGGGGAAACAAGAGACCCAGTACTTC.

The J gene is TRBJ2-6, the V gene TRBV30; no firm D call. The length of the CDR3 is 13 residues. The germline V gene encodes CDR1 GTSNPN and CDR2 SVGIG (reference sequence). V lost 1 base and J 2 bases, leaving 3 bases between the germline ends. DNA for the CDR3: TGTGCCTGGAGTGCTCCTGGGGCCAACGTCCTGACTTTC. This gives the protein CAWSAPGANVLTF.

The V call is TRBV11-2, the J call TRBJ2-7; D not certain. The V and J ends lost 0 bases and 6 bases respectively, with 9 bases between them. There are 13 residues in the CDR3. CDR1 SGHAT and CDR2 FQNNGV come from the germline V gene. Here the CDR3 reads CASSLEVGIEQYF. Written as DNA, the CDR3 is TGTGCCAGCAGCTTAGAAGTCGGCATCGAGCAGTACTTC.

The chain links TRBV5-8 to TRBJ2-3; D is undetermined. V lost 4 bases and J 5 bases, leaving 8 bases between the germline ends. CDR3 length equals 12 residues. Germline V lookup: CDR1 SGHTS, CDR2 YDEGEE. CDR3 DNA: TGTGCCAGCAGCCCGAGAGGAGATACGCAGTATTTT. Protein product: CASSPRGDTQYF. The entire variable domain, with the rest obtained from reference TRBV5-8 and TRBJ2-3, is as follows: EAGVTQSPTHLIKTRGQQATLRCSPISGHTSVYWYQQALGLGLQFLLWYDEGEERNRGNFPPRFSGRQFPNYSSELNVNALELEDSALYLCASSPRGDTQYFGPGTRLTVL.

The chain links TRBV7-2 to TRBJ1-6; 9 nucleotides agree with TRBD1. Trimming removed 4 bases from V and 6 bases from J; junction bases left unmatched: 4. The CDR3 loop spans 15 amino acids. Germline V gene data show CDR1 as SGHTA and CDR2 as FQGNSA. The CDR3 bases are TGTGCCAGCAGCTCGTCGGGACAGGGTAATTCACCCCTCCACTTT. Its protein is CASSSSGQGNSPLHF.

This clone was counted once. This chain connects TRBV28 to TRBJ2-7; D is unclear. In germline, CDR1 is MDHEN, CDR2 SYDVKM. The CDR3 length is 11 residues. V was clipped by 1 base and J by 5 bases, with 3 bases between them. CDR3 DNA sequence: TGTGCCAGCAGTTTATTGAACGAGCAGTACTTC. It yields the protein CASSLLNEQYF. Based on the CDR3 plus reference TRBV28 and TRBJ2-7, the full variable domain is DVKVTQSSRYLVKRTGEKVFLECVQDMDHENMFWYRQDPGLGLRLIYFSYDVKMKEKGDIPEGYSVSREKKERFSLILESASTNQTSMYLCASSLLNEQYFGPGTRLTVT.

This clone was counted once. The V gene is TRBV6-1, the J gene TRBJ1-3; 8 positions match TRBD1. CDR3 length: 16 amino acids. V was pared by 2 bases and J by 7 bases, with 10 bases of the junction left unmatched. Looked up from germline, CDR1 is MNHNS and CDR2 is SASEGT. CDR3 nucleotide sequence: TGTGCCAGCAGTGAACGGGGGGGGACAGGTCTGAACACCATATATTTT. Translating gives CASSERGGTGLNTIYF.

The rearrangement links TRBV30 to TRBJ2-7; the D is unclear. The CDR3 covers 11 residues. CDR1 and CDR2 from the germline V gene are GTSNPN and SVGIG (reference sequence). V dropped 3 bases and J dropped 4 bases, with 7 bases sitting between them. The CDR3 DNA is TGTGCCTGGAGGGGCCCGTACGAGCAGTACTTC. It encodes CAWRGPYEQYF.

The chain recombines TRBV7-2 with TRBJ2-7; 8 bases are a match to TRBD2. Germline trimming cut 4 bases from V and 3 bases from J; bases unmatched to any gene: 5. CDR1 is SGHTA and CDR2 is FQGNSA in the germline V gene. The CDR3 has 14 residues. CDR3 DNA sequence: TGTGCCAGCAGCTCTTCCGGGACTAGCTACGAGCAGTACTTC. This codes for CASSSSGTSYEQYF.

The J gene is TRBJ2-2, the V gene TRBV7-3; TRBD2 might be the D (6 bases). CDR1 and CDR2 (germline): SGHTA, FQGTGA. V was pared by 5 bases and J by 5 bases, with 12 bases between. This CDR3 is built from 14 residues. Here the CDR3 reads CASSGGGTTGELFF. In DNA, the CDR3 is TGTGCCAGCAGCGGAGGAGGGACGACCGGGGAGCTGTTTTTT.

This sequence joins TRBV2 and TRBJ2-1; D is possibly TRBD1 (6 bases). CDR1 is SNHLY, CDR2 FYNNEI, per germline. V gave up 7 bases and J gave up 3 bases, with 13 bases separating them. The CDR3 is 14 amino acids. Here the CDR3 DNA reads TGTGCCAGCACCCGGGACAACTTCTACAATGAGCAGTTCTTC. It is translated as CASTRDNFYNEQFF.

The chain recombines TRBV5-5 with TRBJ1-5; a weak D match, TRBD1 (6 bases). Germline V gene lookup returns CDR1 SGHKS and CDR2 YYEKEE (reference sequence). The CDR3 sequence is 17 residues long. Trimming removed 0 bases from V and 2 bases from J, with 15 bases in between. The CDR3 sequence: CASSLGAGDHRNQPQHF. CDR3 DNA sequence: TGTGCCAGCAGCTTGGGAGCAGGGGATCATCGCAATCAGCCCCAGCATTTT.

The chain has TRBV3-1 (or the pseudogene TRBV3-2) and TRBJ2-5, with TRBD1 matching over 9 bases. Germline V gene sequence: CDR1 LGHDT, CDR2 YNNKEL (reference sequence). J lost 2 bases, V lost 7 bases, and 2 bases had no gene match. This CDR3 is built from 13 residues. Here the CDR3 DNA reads TGTGCCAGCAATGACAGGGGGCAAGAGACCCAGTACTTC. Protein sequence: CASNDRGQETQYF.

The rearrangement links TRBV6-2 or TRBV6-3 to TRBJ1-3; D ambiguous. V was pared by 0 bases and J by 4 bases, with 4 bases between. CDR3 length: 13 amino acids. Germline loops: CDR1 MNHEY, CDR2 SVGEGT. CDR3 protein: CASSYSTGNTIYF. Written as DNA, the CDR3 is TGTGCCAGCAGTTACTCGACCGGAAACACCATATATTTT.

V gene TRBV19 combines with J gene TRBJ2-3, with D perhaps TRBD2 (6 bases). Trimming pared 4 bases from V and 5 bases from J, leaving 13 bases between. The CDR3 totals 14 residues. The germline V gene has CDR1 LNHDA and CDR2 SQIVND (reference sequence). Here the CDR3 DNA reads TGTGCCAGTAGTACCGGGACTCTGGTAGATACGCAGTATTTT. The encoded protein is CASSTGTLVDTQYF.

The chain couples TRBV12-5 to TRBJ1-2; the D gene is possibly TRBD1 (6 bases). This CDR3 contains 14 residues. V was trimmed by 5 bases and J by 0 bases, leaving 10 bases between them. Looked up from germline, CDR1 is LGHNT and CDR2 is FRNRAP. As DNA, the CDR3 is TGTGCTAGTGGTCTCGGACAGCCTAACTATGGCTACACCTTC. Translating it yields CASGLGQPNYGYTF.

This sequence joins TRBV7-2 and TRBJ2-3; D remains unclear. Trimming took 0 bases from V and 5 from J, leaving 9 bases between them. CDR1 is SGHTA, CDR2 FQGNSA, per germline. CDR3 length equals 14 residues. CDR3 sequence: CASSLASLGDTQYF. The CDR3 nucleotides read TGTGCCAGCAGCTTAGCGAGTTTGGGAGATACGCAGTATTTT.

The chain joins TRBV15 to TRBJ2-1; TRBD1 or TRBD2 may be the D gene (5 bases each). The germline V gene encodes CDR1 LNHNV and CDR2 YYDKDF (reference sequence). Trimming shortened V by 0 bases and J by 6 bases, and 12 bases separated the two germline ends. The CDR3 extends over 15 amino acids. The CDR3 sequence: CATSRDGDRVNEQFF. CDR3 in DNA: TGTGCCACCAGCAGAGACGGGGACCGAGTCAATGAGCAGTTCTTC. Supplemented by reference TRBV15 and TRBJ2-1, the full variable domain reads DAMVIQNPRYQVTQFGKPVTLSCSQTLNHNVMYWYQQKSSQAPKLLFHYYDKDFNNEADTPDNFQSRRPNTSFCFLDIRSPGLGDTAMYLCATSRDGDRVNEQFFGPGTRLTVL.

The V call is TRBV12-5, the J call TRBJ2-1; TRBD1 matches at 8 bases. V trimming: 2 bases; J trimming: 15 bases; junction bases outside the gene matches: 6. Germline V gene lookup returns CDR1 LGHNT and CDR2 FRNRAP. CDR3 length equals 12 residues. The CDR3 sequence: CASGLFQGAPFF. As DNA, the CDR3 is TGTGCTAGTGGTTTGTTCCAGGGGGCACCGTTCTTC.

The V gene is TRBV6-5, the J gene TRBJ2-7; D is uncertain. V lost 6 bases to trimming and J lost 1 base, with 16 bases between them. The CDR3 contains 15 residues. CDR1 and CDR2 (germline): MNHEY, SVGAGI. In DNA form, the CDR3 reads TGTGCCAGCAGGGGGTTGGTGTTGGATTCCTACGAGCAGTACTTC. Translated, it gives CASRGLVLDSYEQYF.

CDR3 in DNA: TGTGCCAGCAGCCAGGGGCTCGGACAGGGCGCTGAAGCTTTCTTT. Translating it yields CASSQGLGQGAEAFF. The V call is TRBV7-6, the J call TRBJ1-1; TRBD1 matches 8 bases. Germline V CDR1 and CDR2: SGHVS, FNYEAQ. J was trimmed by 6 bases and V by 5 bases; bases with no gene match: 11. The CDR3 covers 15 residues.

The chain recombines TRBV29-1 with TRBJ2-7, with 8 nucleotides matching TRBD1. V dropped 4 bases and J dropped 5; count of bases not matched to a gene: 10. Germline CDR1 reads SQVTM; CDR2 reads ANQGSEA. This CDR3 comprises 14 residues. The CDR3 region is CSVVPGQGANEQYF. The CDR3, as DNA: TGCAGCGTTGTACCCGGGCAGGGGGCAAACGAGCAGTACTTC.

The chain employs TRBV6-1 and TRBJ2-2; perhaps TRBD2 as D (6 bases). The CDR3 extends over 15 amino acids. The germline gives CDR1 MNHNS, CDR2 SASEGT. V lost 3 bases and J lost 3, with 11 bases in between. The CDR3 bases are TGTGCCAGCAGTGATCTGGGACTTTACACCGGGGAGCTGTTTTTT. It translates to CASSDLGLYTGELFF.

For the CDR3, the DNA is TGCAGCGGGGGTTTAGTCGACAGCACTGAAGCTTTCTTT. Residues: CSGGLVDSTEAFF. The chain is built from TRBV29-1 and TRBJ1-1, with a weak D call TRBD1 (5 bases). This CDR3 spans 13 amino acids. Per the germline V gene, CDR1 is SQVTM and CDR2 is ANQGSEA. Trimming took off 7 bases at V and 4 bases at J, with 16 bases between the two ends.

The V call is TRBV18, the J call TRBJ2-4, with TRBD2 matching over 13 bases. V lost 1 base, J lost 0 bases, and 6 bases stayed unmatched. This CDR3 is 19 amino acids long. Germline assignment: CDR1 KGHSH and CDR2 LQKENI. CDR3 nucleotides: TGTGCCAGCTCACCACTGGGGACTAGCGGGGCGCTAGCCAAAAACATTCAGTACTTC. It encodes CASSPLGTSGALAKNIQYF.